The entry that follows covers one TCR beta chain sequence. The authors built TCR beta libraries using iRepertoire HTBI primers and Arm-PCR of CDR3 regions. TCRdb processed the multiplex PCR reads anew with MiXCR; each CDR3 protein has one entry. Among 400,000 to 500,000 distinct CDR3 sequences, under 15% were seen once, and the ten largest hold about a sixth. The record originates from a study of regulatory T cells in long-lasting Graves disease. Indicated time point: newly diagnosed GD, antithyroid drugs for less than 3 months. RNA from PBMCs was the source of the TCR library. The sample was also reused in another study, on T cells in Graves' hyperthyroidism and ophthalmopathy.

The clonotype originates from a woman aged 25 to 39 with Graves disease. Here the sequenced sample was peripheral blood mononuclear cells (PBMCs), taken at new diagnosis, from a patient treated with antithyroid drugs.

CDR3 bases: TGTGCCACCAGAGGAGGGTTGAACACTGAAGCTTTCTTT. Translating it yields CATRGGLNTEAFF. The rearrangement joins TRBV24-1 to TRBJ1-1; D gene unclear. The CDR3 is 13 amino acids. With 7 bases removed from V and 0 bases from J, the gap between germline ends came to 8 bases. Germline lookup yields CDR1 KGHDR and CDR2 SFDVKD.